What follows describes a single TCR beta chain. Its matching antigen is unknown. Primers: 60 Vbeta forward and 13 Jbeta reverse. The assay was immunoSEQ multiplex PCR, and TCRdb's table has in-frame clones only and misses some. The data contain around 130,000 clones, 75% to 85% of them seen just once; the ten biggest clones take up about 3.3%. Unrecorded immune exposures were likely, despite nominal health at sampling. The data were obtained in a study of cytomegalovirus exposure and HLA in healthy donors. Findings of the study overall: Follow-up analysis found HLA locus-dependent TCR association rates, highest for DRB1 and lowest for HLA-C. Reportedly, fewer N-insertions than the roughly 600-donor mean appeared in an Asian-associated ancestry cluster in a later analysis. Specificity of three CMV-associated chains for CMV antigens was verified in vitro.

Germline CDR1 MNHEY, CDR2 SVGAGI. V shed 4 bases and J shed 7 bases, with 17 bases lying between them. This CDR3 has 15 residues. The sequencing input was PBMCs. The chain uses TRBV6-5 and TRBJ2-1; possibly TRBD1 for D (6 bases). The clonotype was recovered from a male donor in good health and CMV-seronegative. CDR3 nucleotides: TGTGCCAGCAGTTCACCGGGACATGGGATGAATGAGCAGTTCTTC. It translates to CASSSPGHGMNEQFF.